This TCR beta chain was recovered during a study of cytomegalovirus exposure and HLA in healthy donors. Amplification used 60 Vbeta primers and 13 Jbeta primers. Assay used: immunoSEQ multiplex PCR; TCRdb lists only in-frame clones, some missing. This table holds about 140,000 clones, around 77% found once. The CDR3 is made up of 15 amino acids. Per the germline V gene, CDR1 is LGHNA and CDR2 is YSLEER. Trimming cost V 0 bases and J 5 bases, with 8 bases left between them. The chain couples TRBV4-3 to TRBJ1-6; tentatively, D is TRBD1 (6 bases). The receptor comes from a man aged 18 to 29 in good health and CMV-seronegative. The source material was PBMCs. This CDR3 reads CASSQDHRDNSPLHF. CDR3 nucleotides: TGCGCCAGCAGCCAAGATCACAGGGATAATTCACCCCTCCACTTT.